This TCR beta chain emerged from a study of blood T cell repertoires in COVID-19. Background on the study: The samples span acute and convalescent COVID-19 from the United States, Italy and Spain. In each case, the material was cDNA or gDNA derived from T cells, B-cell-depleted T cells, or PBMCs.

Followed over time, Seattle patients had been enrolled while infection was active. V lost 4 bases and J 2 bases, leaving 10 bases between the germline ends. Germline V lookup: CDR1 SGHRS, CDR2 YFSETQ. The CDR3 loop spans 14 amino acids. Authors' data handling: Estimation of nucleated cell counts relied on the amplification of reference gene primers. Only in-frame clones appear in the TCRdb table, and some are missing; sequencing was by immunoSEQ multiplex PCR. V and J calls plus clone size are reproduced from that table; the DNA served to infer D and trimming. The table lists about 180,000 clones, approximately 83% of them singletons.

The sequenced sample was peripheral blood. The clonotype originates from a woman aged 40 to 50 with COVID-19, enrolled during active disease. This sequence joins TRBV5-1 and TRBJ2-1; tentatively, D is TRBD2 (6 bases). The CDR3 DNA is TGCGCCAGCAGCGGTAGCGGTACCTACAATGAGCAGTTCTTC. Its translation: CASSGSGTYNEQFF.